This T cell receptor beta chain was captured in a study of blood T cell repertoires in COVID-19. Across the study: Nucleic acid was either cDNA or gDNA, and it came from T cells, B-cell-depleted T cells, or PBMCs.

Germline assignment: CDR1 KGHSH and CDR2 LQKENI. The length of the CDR3 is 15 residues. Trimming pared 3 bases from V and 0 bases from J, leaving 9 bases between. Original processing notes: How many nucleated cells were present was estimated from reference gene primer amplification. Sequenced by immunoSEQ multiplex PCR; TCRdb stores in-frame clones only, minus some. The D gene and trimming were derived from the DNA, and the V and J assignments and clone size from that table. The sample holds around 200,000 clones; over 80% are singletons and the top ten take around 1.3%. Seattle's cohort entered during active infection and was followed longitudinally.

The TCR was taken from a woman in her 30s with COVID-19, enrolled during active disease. The sample comprised peripheral blood. The chain combines TRBV18 with TRBJ1-5; D is possibly TRBD1 (5 bases). For the CDR3, the DNA is TGTGCCAGCTCACCGGGAGGGGATAGCAATCAGCCCCAGCATTTT. The encoded protein is CASSPGGDSNQPQHF.